Listed below are T cell receptor beta chains from one sample, sequenced in a study of radiotherapy plus CTLA-4 blockade in lung cancer. Assay: immunoSEQ multiplex PCR; the TCRdb copy retains only in-frame clones and omits some. The data show roughly 90,000 clones, under 80% seen once. The specimen was peripheral blood, collected from a patient treated with radiotherapy plus ipilimumab. The receptor source for this set is a human donor with non-small cell lung cancer who had a partial response to radiotherapy plus ipilimumab. Some clones in this sample may be carry-over from other donors' samples. Both conserved end residues are trimmed from each CDR3. Fields, in order: clone size, V gene, J gene, CDR3 protein. Size is stated for part of the rows, as once, few or many counts, or as a class when the clone is expanded.

abundance: -; v_gene: TRBV28; j_gene: TRBJ1-2; CDR3aa: ACNRGGYGYGYT
abundance: -; v_gene: TRBV19; j_gene: TRBJ2-1; CDR3aa: ASRTSGGAYNEQF
abundance: -; v_gene: TRBV7-9; j_gene: TRBJ2-3; CDR3aa: ASSRTGVTSDTQY
abundance: once; v_gene: TRBV4-3; j_gene: TRBJ2-7; CDR3aa: ASSPRQGSSYEQY
abundance: -; v_gene: TRBV9; j_gene: TRBJ2-4; CDR3aa: ASSGGQSLAKNIQY
abundance: -; v_gene: TRBV19; j_gene: TRBJ2-2; CDR3aa: ASSPGTGNTGELF
abundance: -; v_gene: TRBV7-2; j_gene: TRBJ2-3; CDR3aa: ASSLGGLNTQY
abundance: -; v_gene: TRBV11-3; j_gene: TRBJ2-7; CDR3aa: ASSPRTSGSEQY
abundance: -; v_gene: TRBV27; j_gene: TRBJ2-1; CDR3aa: ASRQQRSALEQF
abundance: -; v_gene: TRBV5-4; j_gene: TRBJ1-1; CDR3aa: ASSGGTGRNTEAF
abundance: -; v_gene: TRBV5-1; j_gene: TRBJ2-5; CDR3aa: ASRGTSGESRTQY
abundance: -; v_gene: TRBV10-1; j_gene: TRBJ2-2; CDR3aa: ASSPDRAYTGELF
abundance: few; v_gene: TRBV7-3; j_gene: TRBJ1-1; CDR3aa: ASSLAKGAAWGAF
abundance: -; v_gene: TRBV18; j_gene: TRBJ2-1; CDR3aa: ASSLEVGEQF
abundance: once; v_gene: TRBV7-6; j_gene: TRBJ1-4; CDR3aa: ASSPDSSNEKLF
abundance: few; v_gene: TRBV6-4; j_gene: TRBJ1-6; CDR3aa: ASAAGQSSYNSPLH
abundance: few; v_gene: TRBV18; j_gene: TRBJ1-3; CDR3aa: ASLEDGVRGNTIY
abundance: -; v_gene: TRBV4-2; j_gene: TRBJ2-5; CDR3aa: ASSQNPGLAREETQY
abundance: -; v_gene: TRBV11-3; j_gene: TRBJ2-2; CDR3aa: ATSRGRSTGELF
abundance: once; v_gene: TRBV11-3; j_gene: TRBJ2-7; CDR3aa: ASSNGDSSYEQY
abundance: -; v_gene: TRBV2; j_gene: TRBJ2-1; CDR3aa: ASSEALWVGEQF
abundance: -; v_gene: TRBV10-2; j_gene: TRBJ2-2; CDR3aa: ASSESRHSGELF
abundance: -; v_gene: TRBV10-1; j_gene: TRBJ1-4; CDR3aa: ASSPDTSPEKLF
abundance: -; v_gene: TRBV5-1; j_gene: TRBJ2-1; CDR3aa: ASSADRANNEQF
abundance: -; v_gene: TRBV19; j_gene: TRBJ1-1; CDR3aa: ASRGTRGPMNTEAF
abundance: -; v_gene: TRBV9; j_gene: TRBJ2-4; CDR3aa: ASSVGRGRENIQY
abundance: -; v_gene: TRBV7-9; j_gene: TRBJ1-2; CDR3aa: ASSTRFRDGYT
abundance: -; v_gene: TRBV7-9; j_gene: TRBJ2-6; CDR3aa: ASSKDRGGSGANVLT
abundance: -; v_gene: TRBV30; j_gene: TRBJ2-3; CDR3aa: AWSVRPLQGTQY
abundance: -; v_gene: TRBV5-4; j_gene: TRBJ2-1; CDR3aa: ASSSGLAGGLYNEQF
abundance: few; v_gene: TRBV5-1; j_gene: TRBJ1-3; CDR3aa: ASRPSQGGTGNTIY
abundance: few; v_gene: TRBV5-1; j_gene: TRBJ2-7; CDR3aa: ASSLTGQGFREQY
abundance: -; v_gene: TRBV5-1; j_gene: TRBJ2-1; CDR3aa: ASSLSTSGGSEQF
abundance: once; v_gene: TRBV19; j_gene: TRBJ1-1; CDR3aa: ASLPGRGRDTEAF
abundance: -; v_gene: TRBV28; j_gene: TRBJ2-4; CDR3aa: ASSKNYGSGAKNIQY
abundance: -; v_gene: TRBV19; j_gene: TRBJ2-7; CDR3aa: ASSIAQTGTYEQY
abundance: once; v_gene: TRBV29-1; j_gene: TRBJ2-5; CDR3aa: SVNGGPGQETQY